The 27 T cell receptor beta chains in this list originate from one sample, sequenced in a study of CD8+CD57+ T cells in acquired aplastic anemia (dated by TCRdb to between 2017 and 2018). Data came from an Illumina HiSeq 2000. Genomic DNA served as template for TCR beta VDJ combination and CDR3 sequence profiling. TCRdb passed the public sequencing reads through fastp at Q25 and MiXCR, retaining productive beta sequences. Records with the same CDR3 protein are collapsed into one entry carrying the most frequent genes and DNA. The sample table holds about 68,000 distinct CDR3 sequences, of which 45% to 55% were seen once. The biggest ten clones account for about 8.3% of the sample. Sequenced material: sorted CD4+, CD8+, or CD8+CD57+ T cells (not recorded which) from PBMCs. Receptors originate from a human donor in good health, serving as a control.

This chain joins TRBV7-9 and TRBJ2-5; TRBD2 agrees at 14 bases. J was trimmed by 5 bases and V by 5 bases; bases with no gene match: 7. The germline CDR1 and CDR2 sequences are SEHNR and FQNEAQ (reference sequence). The CDR3 covers 16 residues. The CDR3 is CASSPGLAGGRETQYF. CDR3 coding DNA: TGTGCCAGCAGCCCCGGACTAGCGGGAGGAAGGGAGACCCAGTACTTC. Variable domain in full (rest from reference TRBV7-9 and TRBJ2-5): DTGVSQNPRHKITKRGQNVTFRCDPISEHNRLYWYRQTLGQGPEFLTYFQNEAQLEKSRLLSDRFSAERPKGSFSTLEIQRTEQGDSAMYLCASSPGLAGGRETQYFGPGTRLLVL.

This clonotype occurred many times. The chain carries TRBV20-1 and TRBJ2-3; TRBD2 aligns across 7 bases. Trimming removed 3 bases from V and 5 bases from J; junction bases left unmatched: 8. CDR3 length equals 14 residues. Germline loops: CDR1 DFQATT, CDR2 SNEGSKA (reference sequence). Written as DNA, the CDR3 is TGCAGTGCTAGCGGGGAGGGCCCGGGAGATACGCAGTATTTT. Amino acids: CSASGEGPGDTQYF.

This chain connects TRBV15 to TRBJ2-5, with 8 bases aligning to TRBD1. Germline CDR1 LNHNV, CDR2 YYDKDF (reference sequence). The CDR3 runs 19 residues. The V gene end was trimmed by 6 bases and the J gene end by 1 base; junction bases not matched to a gene: 19. CDR3 sequence: CATSRLPRIRDRTQETQYF. The CDR3 bases are TGTGCCACCAGTAGGCTTCCACGGATCCGGGACAGGACCCAAGAGACCCAGTACTTC.

Worth noting for this clonotype: Likely a read error: the CDR3 ends without its conserved phenylalanine or tryptophan. V gene TRBV20-1 combines with J gene TRBJ2-5; TRBD1 matches at 11 bases. CDR1 is DFQATT, CDR2 SNEGSKA, per germline (reference sequence). The junction had 9 bases not matched to a gene; V was cut back by 1 base and J by 5 bases. The CDR3 has 16 residues. The CDR3 protein is CSARAGQGVPKETQYL. The CDR3 coding sequence is TGCAGTGCTAGAGCGGGACAGGGGGTACCTAAGGAGACCCAGTACCTC.

The chain couples TRBV7-2 to TRBJ1-2; possibly TRBD1 for D (5 bases). Germline CDR1 is SGHTA and CDR2 is FQGNSA. The CDR3 contains 15 residues. Trimming removed 1 base from V and 7 bases from J, with 16 bases in between. CDR3 DNA: TGTGCCAGCAGCTTAGTGCGCGGGACTGTGGCTGGCTACACCTTC. Amino acids: CASSLVRGTVAGYTF.

The chain is built from TRBV19 and TRBJ1-2; 7 positions match TRBD1. The ends lost 8 bases at V and 3 bases at J; junction bases unmatched: 6. Germline CDR1 LNHDA, CDR2 SQIVND (reference sequence). The CDR3 runs 13 residues. Here the CDR3 DNA reads TGTGCCAGTCATTCCGGGACAGACTATGGCTACACCTTC. It yields the protein CASHSGTDYGYTF.

A word on this clonotype: One end of the junction does not line up with germline, which may come from a read error. The chain recombines TRBV10-2 with TRBJ1-2; D is unresolved. The CDR3 consists of 13 residues. Per the germline V gene, CDR1 is WSHSY and CDR2 is SAAADI. The CDR3 nucleotides read TGTGCCACCCGGAAGGCAGTAAACTATGGCTACACCTTC. Translating it yields CATRKAVNYGYTF.

This chain links TRBV5-1 with TRBJ2-3; D is ambiguous. The CDR3 has 12 amino acids. Germline CDR1 is SGHRS and CDR2 is YFSETQ. V lost 4 bases and J lost 2, with 5 bases in between. The CDR3 DNA is TGCGCCAGCAGCCTCTACACAGATACGCAGTATTTT. This codes for CASSLYTDTQYF. The whole variable domain, remainder taken from reference TRBV5-1 and TRBJ2-3, is KAGVTQTPRYLIKTRGQQVTLSCSPISGHRSVSWYQQTPGQGLQFLFEYFSETQRNKGNFPGRFSGRQFSNSRSEMNVSTLELGDSALYLCASSLYTDTQYFGPGTRLTVL.

The sample holds many counts of this clonotype. The chain has TRBV6-4 and TRBJ2-1, with TRBD1 identical over 9 bases. CDR1 and CDR2 (germline): MRHNA, SNTAGT. The CDR3 runs to 15 residues. V was clipped by 8 bases and J by 8 bases; unmatched bases: 13. The DNA for the CDR3 is TGTGCCAGCCGTATATGGGACAGGGTAGGAGATGAGCAGTTCTTC. Amino acid sequence: CASRIWDRVGDEQFF.

The chain employs TRBV19 and TRBJ2-1; D possibly corresponds to TRBD1 (6 bases). Germline-derived CDR1 and CDR2 are LNHDA and SQIVND (reference sequence). V shed 4 bases and J shed 12 bases, with 16 bases lying between them. The CDR3 has 13 residues. The CDR3 nucleotides are TGTGCCAGTAGTAGCCTGATTCCAGGGGTGCAGTTCTTC. Translated: CASSSLIPGVQFF.

This clonotype has ten or more counts. The chain combines TRBV5-1 with TRBJ1-3; possible D gene TRBD1, 6 bases. V gave up 0 bases and J gave up 5 bases, with 12 bases separating them. The CDR3 covers 15 residues. CDR1 and CDR2 (germline): SGHRS, YFSETQ. CDR3 amino acids: CASSLGRGLRNTIYF. CDR3 bases: TGCGCCAGCAGCTTGGGCCGGGGGCTTAGAAACACCATATATTTT.

This clonotype was detected ten times or more. V usage is TRBV5-1 and J usage is TRBJ1-2; 8 bases align to TRBD1. The CDR3 is made up of 13 amino acids. V shed 5 bases and J 6 bases; nucleotides not matched to a gene: 6. Germline V gene lookup returns CDR1 SGHRS and CDR2 YFSETQ. This CDR3 is CASSPGQGHGYTF. The CDR3 nucleotides read TGCGCCAGCAGTCCCGGACAGGGCCATGGCTACACCTTC.

This chain connects TRBV24-1 to TRBJ2-7; 12 bases fit TRBD1. Trimming at V came to 3 bases and at J to 5 bases, leaving 7 bases not matched to a gene. CDR1 and CDR2 (germline): KGHDR, SFDVKD. The CDR3 consists of 16 residues. Here the CDR3 reads CATSDRRDRGHDEQYF. The CDR3 bases are TGTGCCACCAGTGATAGGCGGGACAGGGGGCACGACGAGCAGTACTTC.

The chain is built from TRBV5-4 and TRBJ2-7; the match to TRBD2 covers 7 bases. The CDR3 totals 16 residues. J gave up 0 bases and V 1 base, and 7 bases lay outside the gene matches. Per germline, CDR1 SGHNT and CDR2 YYREEE (reference sequence). The CDR3 DNA reads as TGTGCCAGCAGCTTGCGGCTAGCGGCTAGCTCCTACGAGCAGTACTTC. This gives the protein CASSLRLAASSYEQYF.

This chain joins TRBV19 and TRBJ1-2; D is uncertain. The CDR3 consists of 12 residues. In germline, CDR1 is LNHDA, CDR2 SQIVND (reference sequence). The germline V and J ends were trimmed by 10 bases and 2 bases, with 11 bases remaining between them. The DNA for the CDR3 is TGTGCCACCACTCCCGGGAACTATGGCTACACCTTC. It translates to CATTPGNYGYTF.

This clonotype was recorded once. The V gene is TRBV7-6, the J gene TRBJ2-7, with 7 bases fitting TRBD2. Trimming removed 1 base from V and 6 bases from J; junction bases left unmatched: 6. The CDR3 covers 14 residues. CDR1 SGHVS and CDR2 FNYEAQ come from the germline V gene. CDR3 sequence: CASSLDTGRVEQYF. The CDR3 nucleotides read TGTGCCAGCAGCTTAGACACGGGGAGGGTCGAGCAGTACTTC.

This clonotype has more than one count but fewer than ten. For the CDR3, the DNA is TGTGCCAGCAGTGAACGTGGACAGGTC. The encoded protein is CASSERGQV. The chain joins TRBV2 to TRBJ2-7, with D tentatively TRBD1 (6 bases). There are 9 residues in the CDR3. Germline CDR1 is SNHLY and CDR2 is FYNNEI.

This clonotype was seen repeatedly, ten times or more. The rearrangement links TRBV5-1 to TRBJ2-7; the D gene is possibly TRBD1 (6 bases). Trimming removed 2 bases at V and 5 bases at J, with 11 bases between. Germline V lookup: CDR1 SGHRS, CDR2 YFSETQ. CDR3 length: 13 residues. As DNA, the CDR3 is TGCGCCAGCAGCTTCGAGGCAGGGGACGAGCAGTACTTC. It yields the protein CASSFEAGDEQYF. The variable domain in full, completed from reference TRBV5-1 and TRBJ2-7, reads KAGVTQTPRYLIKTRGQQVTLSCSPISGHRSVSWYQQTPGQGLQFLFEYFSETQRNKGNFPGRFSGRQFSNSRSEMNVSTLELGDSALYLCASSFEAGDEQYFGPGTRLTVT.

In its sample, this clonotype was seen a few times. Here the CDR3 reads CASREGNTEAFF. In DNA, the CDR3 is TGTGCCTCCAGAGAGGGTAACACTGAAGCTTTCTTT. The chain links TRBV19 to TRBJ1-1; D remains unclear. CDR1 and CDR2 (germline): LNHDA, SQIVND (reference sequence). V was shortened by 11 bases and J by 2 bases, with 12 bases between the two germline ends. CDR3 length equals 12 residues.

This clonotype was observed at least ten times. The chain joins TRBV29-1 to TRBJ1-1, with D hard to call. The CDR3 sequence is 10 residues long. The ends were cut back, 5 bases at V and 3 bases at J, with 4 bases in the middle. The germline V gene encodes CDR1 SQVTM and CDR2 ANQGSEA. The CDR3, as DNA: TGCAGCGTTAGGGACACTGAAGCTTTCTTT. Its protein is CSVRDTEAFF. The variable domain in full, with the rest retrieved from reference TRBV29-1 and TRBJ1-1, is SAVISQKPSRDICQRGTSLTIQCQVDSQVTMMFWYRQQPGQSLTLIATANQGSEATYESGFVIDKFPISRPNLTFSTLTVSNMSPEDSSIYLCSVRDTEAFFGQGTRLTVV.

This clonotype was picked up a small number of times. This chain uses TRBV19 with TRBJ2-7, with TRBD1 matching over 7 bases. Germline CDR1 LNHDA, CDR2 SQIVND (reference sequence). V shed 6 bases, J shed 2 bases, and the junction held 4 bases outside the gene matches. CDR3 size: 13 residues. CDR3 protein: CASSEGAAYEQYF. For the CDR3, the DNA is TGTGCCAGTAGCGAGGGGGCTGCCTACGAGCAGTACTTC.

The chain joins TRBV2 to TRBJ2-7; D not certain. CDR1 is SNHLY and CDR2 is FYNNEI in the germline V gene. The CDR3 has 13 residues. V lost 1 base and J 4 bases, leaving 8 bases between the germline ends. CDR3: CASSEGTVYEQYF. CDR3 nucleotides: TGTGCCAGCAGTGAAGGCACCGTTTACGAGCAGTACTTC.

This CDR3 reads CASTGGYGYTF. In DNA form, the CDR3 reads TGTGCCAGTACCGGGGGCTACGGCTACACCTTC. The chain couples TRBV19 to TRBJ1-2, with D possibly TRBD1 on 6 matching bases. The germline CDR1 and CDR2 sequences are LNHDA and SQIVND (reference sequence). The CDR3 is 11 amino acids. V lost 7 bases and J lost 8, with 11 bases in between.

This clonotype was seen many times. The chain joins TRBV27 to TRBJ2-1; D may match TRBD1 or TRBD2 (6 bases each). The CDR3 runs to 14 residues. Trimming pared 6 bases from V and 5 bases from J, leaving 14 bases between. Germline assignment: CDR1 MNHEY and CDR2 SMNVEV (reference sequence). CDR3 DNA sequence: TGTGCCAGCAGCTTTGGGGGGCTGAACAATGAGCAGTTCTTC. It codes for CASSFGGLNNEQFF.

The V call is TRBV29-1, the J call TRBJ2-6, with TRBD1 matching over 8 bases. The trim removed 4 bases at V and 0 bases at J, leaving 5 bases unmatched. The CDR3 runs 16 residues. The germline V gene has CDR1 SQVTM and CDR2 ANQGSEA. The CDR3 loop reads CSVVPRGPSGANVLTF. Written as DNA, the CDR3 is TGCAGCGTTGTACCCAGGGGGCCCTCTGGGGCCAACGTCCTGACTTTC.

The rearrangement links TRBV7-8 to TRBJ1-2; TRBD1 matches 7 bases. Germline-derived CDR1 and CDR2 are SGHVS and FQNEAQ. The CDR3 length is 11 residues. The junction had 2 bases not matched to a gene; V was cut back by 1 base and J by 12 bases. The CDR3 sequence is CASSLGQGDTF. In nucleotides, the CDR3 is TGTGCCAGCAGCTTAGGTCAGGGGGACACCTTC.

This clonotype appeared once. The chain combines TRBV19 with TRBJ2-2; 7 bases line up with TRBD2. The CDR3 covers 13 residues. From germline, CDR1 is LNHDA and CDR2 SQIVND (reference sequence). The V segment lost 5 bases and the J segment 6 bases; nucleotides outside the gene matches: 3. The CDR3: CASSQSGAGELFF. In DNA form, the CDR3 reads TGTGCCAGTAGTCAAAGCGGGGCCGGGGAGCTGTTTTTT.